This is a list of T cell receptor beta chains from one sample in a study of cytomegalovirus exposure and HLA in healthy donors. Libraries were prepared by immunoSEQ multiplex PCR; TCRdb keeps only in-frame clonotypes and omits some of them. The repertoire holds 60,000 to 70,000 clones, with approximately 79% as singletons. The sequenced material came from PBMCs. The origin of the receptors is a woman aged 25 to 39 in good health and CMV-seronegative. The CDR3 runs from the conserved cysteine through the conserved F or W. Each record gives: J gene, CDR3 length, D gene, clone size, V gene, CDR3 protein, CDR3 DNA. A D gene is named only where the DNA matches it firmly. Only some rows state a clone size, as once, few, many or a class for expanded clones.

J: TRBJ2-5
length: 17
D: TRBD1
size: .
V: TRBV4-1
CDR3: CASSQMGAGGVQETQYF
DNA: TGCGCCAGCAGCCAAATGGGTGCAGGGGGCGTACAAGAGACCCAGTACTTC

J: TRBJ1-2
length: 14
D: TRBD1
size: .
V: TRBV11-2
CDR3: CASSLQTGGRGYTF
DNA: TGTGCCAGCAGCCTCCAGACAGGGGGCCGTGGCTACACCTTC

J: TRBJ1-3
length: 14
D: .
size: .
V: TRBV2
CDR3: CASSGEGSGNTIYF
DNA: TGTGCCAGCAGTGGGGAGGGTTCTGGAAACACCATATATTTT

J: TRBJ2-2
length: 15
D: .
size: .
V: TRBV5-4
CDR3: CASSFGTSDTGELFF
DNA: TGTGCCAGCAGCTTCGGGACAAGTGATACCGGGGAGCTGTTTTTT

J: TRBJ2-1
length: 19
D: .
size: .
V: TRBV12-2
CDR3: CASRLNSPADQNSYNEQFF
DNA: TGTGCAAGTCGCTTAAATTCTCCCGCGGATCAGAACTCCTACAATGAGCAGTTCTTC

J: TRBJ1-5
length: 14
D: .
size: .
V: TRBV10-3
CDR3: CAISHGDSNQPQHF
DNA: TGTGCCATCAGCCACGGGGATAGCAATCAGCCCCAGCATTTT

J: TRBJ1-1
length: 13
D: TRBD1
size: .
V: TRBV29-1
CDR3: CSVGDRPNTEAFF
DNA: TGCAGCGTTGGGGACAGACCGAACACTGAAGCTTTCTTT

J: TRBJ2-7
length: 16
D: TRBD1
size: .
V: TRBV27
CDR3: CASSLLGQGDMREQYF
DNA: TGTGCCAGCAGTTTATTAGGCCAGGGGGATATGAGGGAGCAATACTTC

J: TRBJ1-1
length: 14
D: .
size: .
V: TRBV11-2
CDR3: CASSLGPTNTEAFF
DNA: TGTGCCAGCAGCTTAGGTCCAACTAACACTGAAGCTTTCTTT

J: TRBJ2-3
length: 14
D: .
size: .
V: TRBV4-1
CDR3: CASSQEASLDTQYF
DNA: TGCGCCAGCAGCCAAGAAGCCTCTCTAGATACGCAGTATTTT

J: TRBJ1-2
length: 13
D: .
size: .
V: TRBV19
CDR3: CASSIHGNYGYTF
DNA: TGTGCCAGTAGTATACACGGGAACTATGGCTACACCTTC

J: TRBJ2-2
length: 16
D: TRBD1
size: .
V: TRBV6-5
CDR3: CASSYRSTGRAGELFF
DNA: TGTGCCAGCAGTTACCGGTCGACAGGGCGGGCCGGGGAGCTGTTTTTT

J: TRBJ1-1
length: 13
D: .
size: .
V: TRBV19
CDR3: CASSMRVNTEAFF
DNA: TGTGCCAGTAGTATGAGGGTGAACACTGAAGCTTTCTTT

J: TRBJ2-7
length: 12
D: .
size: .
V: TRBV6-1
CDR3: CASSLPSYEQYF
DNA: TGTGCCAGCAGCCTCCCTTCCTACGAGCAGTACTTC

J: TRBJ2-5
length: 13
D: .
size: .
V: TRBV30
CDR3: CASQGQSQETQYF
DNA: TGTGCCTCCCAAGGACAGTCCCAAGAGACCCAGTACTTC

J: TRBJ2-7
length: 14
D: TRBD2
size: .
V: TRBV6-1
CDR3: CASSSSGGTYEQYF
DNA: TGTGCCAGCAGCTCTAGCGGGGGGACCTACGAGCAGTACTTC

J: TRBJ2-5
length: 14
D: TRBD1
size: .
V: TRBV10-3
CDR3: CAISDPDRGETQYF
DNA: TGTGCCATCAGTGACCCCGACAGGGGAGAGACCCAGTACTTC

J: TRBJ2-5
length: 14
D: .
size: .
V: TRBV7-8
CDR3: CASSLVRVEETQYF
DNA: TGTGCCAGCAGCTTAGTCCGTGTCGAAGAGACCCAGTACTTC

J: TRBJ1-1
length: 14
D: .
size: .
V: TRBV9
CDR3: CASSVSRENTEAFF
DNA: TGTGCCAGCAGCGTATCCAGGGAGAACACTGAAGCTTTCTTT

J: TRBJ1-3
length: 15
D: .
size: .
V: TRBV2
CDR3: CASTIAASSGNTIYF
DNA: TGTGCCAGCACAATAGCAGCGTCCTCTGGAAACACCATATATTTT

J: TRBJ1-6
length: 14
D: .
size: few
V: TRBV2
CDR3: CASSDGQSNSPLHF
DNA: TGTGCCAGCAGTGACGGACAGAGTAATTCACCCCTCCACTTT

J: TRBJ1-5
length: 14
D: .
size: .
V: TRBV12-5
CDR3: CASGLHPPDQPQHF
DNA: TGTGCTAGTGGTTTGCACCCCCCAGATCAGCCCCAGCATTTT

J: TRBJ2-2
length: 16
D: .
size: .
V: TRBV6-5
CDR3: CASSYSRLLNTGELFF
DNA: TGTGCCAGCAGTTACTCGAGGCTACTTAACACCGGGGAGCTGTTTTTT

J: TRBJ1-1
length: 13
D: .
size: .
V: TRBV10-3
CDR3: CAISSRFSTEAFF
DNA: TGTGCCATCAGTTCTCGATTCAGCACTGAAGCTTTCTTT

J: TRBJ2-7
length: 16
D: TRBD1
size: .
V: TRBV19
CDR3: CASSTRTGGNPYEQYF
DNA: TGTGCCAGTAGTACCCGGACAGGGGGTAATCCTTACGAGCAGTACTTC

J: TRBJ2-5
length: 15
D: .
size: .
V: TRBV9
CDR3: CASSPRGPNPETQYF
DNA: TGTGCCAGCAGCCCGCGGGGGCCTAATCCCGAGACCCAGTACTTC

J: TRBJ2-7
length: 15
D: TRBD2
size: once
V: TRBV2
CDR3: CASSEAGGSSYEQYF
DNA: TGTGCCAGCAGTGAAGCGGGCGGGAGCTCCTACGAGCAGTACTTC

J: TRBJ2-1
length: 17
D: TRBD2
size: .
V: TRBV9
CDR3: CASSVGSGPSSYNEQFF
DNA: TGTGCCAGCAGCGTGGGTAGCGGGCCTAGCTCCTACAATGAGCAGTTCTTC

J: TRBJ2-3
length: 18
D: TRBD2
size: .
V: TRBV19
CDR3: CASSLGLAGGYRSDTQYF
DNA: TGTGCCAGTAGTTTGGGACTAGCGGGAGGCTACCGTTCAGATACGCAGTATTTT

J: TRBJ2-7
length: 12
D: .
size: .
V: TRBV2
CDR3: CASSTGSTEQYF
DNA: TGTGCCAGCAGTACAGGGTCGACCGAGCAGTACTTC

J: TRBJ2-7
length: 15
D: TRBD1
size: .
V: TRBV19
CDR3: CASSIGTGEGYEQYF
DNA: TGTGCCAGTAGTATAGGAACAGGGGAAGGCTACGAGCAGTACTTC

J: TRBJ1-1
length: 13
D: TRBD1
size: .
V: TRBV18
CDR3: CASSQTGGTEAFF
DNA: TGTGCCAGCTCACAAACAGGGGGCACTGAAGCTTTCTTT

J: TRBJ2-7
length: 16
D: TRBD2
size: .
V: TRBV11-2
CDR3: CASSLPTSESSYEQYF
DNA: TGTGCCAGCAGCTTACCAACTAGCGAGAGCTCCTACGAGCAGTACTTC

J: TRBJ2-3
length: 17
D: TRBD2
size: .
V: TRBV11-2
CDR3: CASSLVGRVSGTDTQYF
DNA: TGTGCCAGCAGCTTAGTGGGGAGGGTAAGCGGTACAGATACGCAGTATTTT

J: TRBJ2-2
length: 16
D: TRBD1
size: .
V: TRBV19
CDR3: CASSFGTGGATGELFF
DNA: TGTGCCAGTAGTTTCGGGACAGGGGGCGCGACCGGGGAGCTGTTTTTT

J: TRBJ2-2
length: 16
D: TRBD2
size: .
V: TRBV11-3
CDR3: CASSSHSGANTGELFF
DNA: TGTGCCAGCAGTTCCCATAGCGGGGCGAACACCGGGGAGCTGTTTTTT

J: TRBJ1-1
length: 13
D: .
size: .
V: TRBV7-3
CDR3: CASTAAGNTEAFF
DNA: TGTGCCAGCACCGCGGCCGGTAACACTGAAGCTTTCTTT

J: TRBJ2-3
length: 14
D: TRBD1
size: .
V: TRBV2
CDR3: CASRTGLVSDTQYF
DNA: TGTGCCAGCAGGACAGGGTTGGTCTCAGATACGCAGTATTTT

J: TRBJ2-3
length: 14
D: TRBD1
size: .
V: TRBV5-1
CDR3: CASSFRTGTDTQYF
DNA: TGCGCCAGCAGCTTTCGGACAGGGACAGATACGCAGTATTTT

J: TRBJ1-1
length: 13
D: .
size: .
V: TRBV4-3
CDR3: CASSPGRGTEAFF
DNA: TGCGCCAGCAGCCCCGGGAGGGGCACTGAAGCTTTCTTT

J: TRBJ2-7
length: 13
D: TRBD2
size: .
V: TRBV19
CDR3: CASRAGGAGEQYF
DNA: TGTGCCAGTCGTGCCGGGGGGGCCGGCGAGCAGTACTTC